A single T cell receptor beta chain is shown here with its context. The sample belongs to a study of naive and memory T cell subsets. The library had UMIs added by 3' ligation of an oligonucleotide to TCR cDNA. Whole blood, roughly 2.5 ml, came from adult healthy volunteers. Four PCR rounds used nested alpha and beta constant region primers plus the SP2 primer. TCRdb reanalysed the 5' RACE reads using MiXCR and keeps one entry per CDR3 protein. The sample shows roughly 56,000 distinct CDR3 sequences, approximately 6.6% of them seen only once. CDR1 and CDR2 from the germline V gene are WSHSY and SAAADI. CDR3 size: 12 residues. Trimming removed 3 bases at V and 4 bases at J, with 3 bases between.

V gene TRBV10-2 combines with J gene TRBJ2-2; D is uncertain. The receptor was derived from a male donor in good health. Written as DNA, the CDR3 is TGCGCCAGCAGTGACACCACCGGGGAGCTGTTTTTT. This codes for CASSDTTGELFF.